Following are 27 T cell receptor beta chains from one sample sequenced in a study of control samples from healthy donors and cancer patients. Profiled with immunoSEQ multiplex PCR; TCRdb holds only in-frame clones, not every one. The sample shows around 130,000 clones, 87% of them seen only once. Sequencing was done on a sample of blood. These receptors originate from a man aged 25-45 years in good health.

The DNA of the CDR3 is TGTGCCAGCAGACCACAACAGGGGTATGGCTACACCTTC. It specifies CASRPQQGYGYTF. The rearrangement links TRBV2 to TRBJ1-2, with 7 nucleotides matching TRBD1. The CDR3 loop spans 13 amino acids. V lost 6 bases to trimming and J lost 5 bases; unmatched junction nucleotides: 6. Germline V gene sequence: CDR1 SNHLY, CDR2 FYNNEI.

J is TRBJ1-1 and V is TRBV12-5, with a weak D call TRBD1 (5 bases). Between the trimmed V and J ends, which lost 4 bases and 7 bases, there was a span of 16 bases. The CDR3 consists of 14 residues. Per germline, CDR1 LGHNT and CDR2 FRNRAP. CDR3 in amino acids: CASGSPPGTGEAFF. CDR3 nucleotide sequence: TGTGCTAGTGGTTCCCCCCCCGGGACGGGTGAAGCTTTCTTT.

This clone was seen only once. This sequence joins TRBV21-1 and TRBJ1-1. TRBV21-1 is marked as a pseudogene. The CDR3 covers 14 residues. The CDR3 coding sequence is TGTGCCAGCAGCAAAGAGAGACGTAGCACTGAAGCTTTCTTT. Its translation is CASSKERRSTEAFF.

The rearrangement joins TRBV2 to TRBJ2-5; TRBD2 aligns across 9 bases. J was trimmed by 3 bases and V by 2 bases; bases with no gene match: 1. The CDR3 runs 14 residues. The V gene's germline CDR1 is SNHLY and CDR2 FYNNEI. The CDR3 sequence: CASSELAGKETQYF. In DNA, the CDR3 is TGTGCCAGCAGTGAACTAGCGGGGAAAGAGACCCAGTACTTC.

This sequence joins TRBV5-4 and TRBJ1-1; TRBD1 aligns across 7 bases. V trimming: 2 bases; J trimming: 2 bases; junction bases outside the gene matches: 6. This CDR3 comprises 15 residues. Germline CDR1 reads SGHNT; CDR2 reads YYREEE (reference sequence). The CDR3: CASSFDWTGNTEAFF. CDR3 DNA: TGTGCCAGCAGCTTCGACTGGACAGGAAACACTGAAGCTTTCTTT. Full variable domain (rest looked up from reference TRBV5-4 and TRBJ1-1): ETGVTQSPTHLIKTRGQQVTLRCSSQSGHNTVSWYQQALGQGPQFIFQYYREEENGRGNFPPRFSGLQFPNYSSELNVNALELDDSALYLCASSFDWTGNTEAFFGQGTRLTVV.

V and J are TRBV5-6 and TRBJ1-5; tentative D call: TRBD1 (5 bases). This CDR3 contains 14 residues. The germline V and J ends were trimmed by 6 bases and 4 bases, with 14 bases remaining between them. Germline loops: CDR1 SGHDT, CDR2 YYEEEE. In DNA form, the CDR3 reads TGTGCCAGCACCCCACGGGGGGGGAATCAGCCCCAGCATTTT. Protein sequence: CASTPRGGNQPQHF.

This clone occurred once. V gene TRBV6-1 combines with J gene TRBJ1-1; 10 bases line up with TRBD1. Germline CDR1 and CDR2: MNHNS and SASEGT. The CDR3 totals 14 residues. The ends lost 6 bases at V and 2 bases at J; junction bases unmatched: 3. As DNA, the CDR3 is TGTGCCAGCAGGTGGGACAGGGGCAACACTGAAGCTTTCTTT. The encoded protein is CASRWDRGNTEAFF.

This chain links TRBV9 with TRBJ1-3, with TRBD1 matching over 8 bases. CDR1 SGDLS and CDR2 YYNGEE come from the germline V gene. After removal of 4 bases from V and 4 bases from J, the junction contained 7 bases not matched to a gene. The length of the CDR3 is 15 residues. CDR3 amino acids: CASSPPRDRGNTIYF. For the CDR3, the DNA is TGTGCCAGCAGCCCCCCCCGGGACAGGGGAAACACCATATATTTT.

The rearrangement uses TRBV6-5 and TRBJ2-3; 10 bases agree with TRBD2. The V gene's germline CDR1 is MNHEY and CDR2 SVGAGI. CDR3 length: 15 amino acids. J lost 3 bases, V lost 6 bases, and 6 bases had no gene match. The CDR3 DNA follows: TGTGCCAGCAGGGACCTAGCGGGGGTTACAGATACGCAGTATTTT. Residues: CASRDLAGVTDTQYF.

Here the CDR3 DNA reads TGTGCCAGCAGCTCATGGACAGGGAGGTACGAGCAGTACTTC. Translation: CASSSWTGRYEQYF. This sequence joins TRBV5-6 and TRBJ2-7, with 8 bases identical to TRBD1. The CDR3 loop spans 14 amino acids. Germline-derived CDR1 and CDR2 are SGHDT and YYEEEE. V trimming: 3 bases; J trimming: 4 bases; junction bases outside the gene matches: 6.

The rearrangement joins TRBV29-1 to TRBJ2-5, with D possibly being TRBD1 or TRBD2 (5 bases each). Germline-derived CDR1 and CDR2 are SQVTM and ANQGSEA. CDR3 size: 12 residues. Trimming cost V 6 bases and J 1 base, with 9 bases left between them. CDR3 loop: CSVVGTQETQYF. CDR3 DNA: TGCAGCGTGGTGGGGACCCAAGAGACCCAGTACTTC.

The chain combines TRBV24-1 with TRBJ2-1, with D maybe TRBD1 (6 bases). Germline V gene data show CDR1 as KGHDR and CDR2 as SFDVKD. CDR3 size: 15 residues. Trimming left V 3 bases short and J 3 bases short, with 11 bases between. CDR3 in DNA: TGTGCCACCAGTGATGTACAGGGAATCTACAATGAGCAGTTCTTC. Protein: CATSDVQGIYNEQFF.

This chain links TRBV5-8 with TRBJ1-3, with D uncertain. CDR1 and CDR2 from the germline V gene are SGHTS and YDEGEE. The CDR3 is 12 amino acids. With 3 bases removed from V and 7 bases from J, the gap between germline ends came to 8 bases. This CDR3 reads CASSSLGNTIYF. The CDR3 DNA is TGTGCCAGCAGCTCCCTCGGGAACACCATATATTTT.

This clone appeared a single time. This chain joins TRBV7-2 and TRBJ1-1; possible D gene TRBD1, 5 bases. CDR3 length equals 15 residues. The V end lost 0 bases, the J end lost 6 bases, and 14 bases lay between the germline ends. Germline CDR1 is SGHTA and CDR2 is FQGNSA. Here the CDR3 DNA reads TGTGCCAGCAGCTTAGCGGGCCAGGGAGGGGCTGAAGCTTTCTTT. Translation: CASSLAGQGGAEAFF.

The J gene is TRBJ1-6, the V gene TRBV20-1; D not certain. CDR1 is DFQATT, CDR2 SNEGSKA, per germline (reference sequence). Trimming removed 6 bases at V and 0 bases at J, with 15 bases between. The CDR3 is made up of 16 amino acids. The CDR3 reads CSASKTSSSYNSPLHF. CDR3 bases: TGCAGTGCCAGTAAAACCTCTAGCTCCTATAATTCACCCCTCCACTTT.

The chain links TRBV5-1 to TRBJ2-2; D not certain. Trimming cost V 3 bases and J 2 bases, with 2 bases left between them. This CDR3 comprises 12 residues. From germline, CDR1 is SGHRS and CDR2 YFSETQ. DNA of the CDR3: TGCGCCAGCAGCTATAACACCGGGGAGCTGTTTTTT. This gives the protein CASSYNTGELFF.

The chain links TRBV13 to TRBJ2-1; 8 bases fit TRBD2. After removal of 4 bases from V and 7 bases from J, the junction contained 9 bases not matched to a gene. The CDR3 length is 15 residues. Germline-derived CDR1 and CDR2 are PRHDT and FYEKMQ (reference sequence). In DNA form, the CDR3 reads TGTGCCAGCAGCTCGCGGGGGGCCCTTAGGAATGAGCAGTTCTTC. Translation: CASSSRGALRNEQFF.

This clone was observed a single time. V gene TRBV10-1 combines with J gene TRBJ1-3, with 10 bases aligning to TRBD1. V was clipped by 2 bases and J by 1 base; unmatched bases: 8. The CDR3 is made up of 18 amino acids. Germline-derived CDR1 and CDR2 are WNHNN and SYGVQD (reference sequence). The CDR3 loop reads CASSEPWDRGKSGNTIYF. The CDR3 DNA sequence: TGCGCCAGCAGTGAGCCCTGGGACAGGGGTAAATCTGGAAACACCATATATTTT.

The chain links TRBV4-2 to TRBJ1-5; D is ambiguous. This CDR3 comprises 16 residues. Germline V gene data show CDR1 as LGHNA and CDR2 as YNFKEQ. V was shortened by 1 base and J by 2 bases, with 12 bases between the two germline ends. The CDR3 protein is CASSQGSVERNQPQHF. DNA for the CDR3: TGTGCCAGCAGCCAAGGATCGGTCGAGCGCAATCAGCCCCAGCATTTT.

V gene TRBV19 combines with J gene TRBJ2-4; D remains ambiguous. Germline V CDR1 and CDR2: LNHDA, SQIVND (reference sequence). The CDR3 sequence is 16 residues long. V lost 10 bases, J lost 0 bases, and 19 bases lay in between. The CDR3 sequence: CAIRRPRHLAKNIQYF. The CDR3 region has the DNA TGTGCCATCCGGAGACCTCGACACTTAGCCAAAAACATTCAGTACTTC.

The chain joins TRBV2 to TRBJ2-7; 9 bases agree with TRBD2. V lost 2 bases to trimming and J lost 4 bases; unmatched junction nucleotides: 9. The CDR3 totals 16 residues. Per germline, CDR1 SNHLY and CDR2 FYNNEI. The CDR3 reads CASSEFSGGFEYEQYV. The CDR3 nucleotides are TGTGCCAGCAGTGAATTCAGCGGGGGGTTCGAATACGAGCAGTACGTC.

CDR3 sequence (DNA): TGCAGCTGTTATTACGATGAAAAACTGTTTTTT. As protein: CSCYYDEKLFF. V usage is TRBV29-1 and J usage is TRBJ1-4; D is unclear. Deletions cut 8 bases from V and 6 bases from J, with 10 bases between. The CDR3 totals 11 residues. Germline loops: CDR1 SQVTM, CDR2 ANQGSEA. The whole variable domain, remainder taken from reference TRBV29-1 and TRBJ1-4, is SAVISQKPSRDICQRGTSLTIQCQVDSQVTMMFWYRQQPGQSLTLIATANQGSEATYESGFVIDKFPISRPNLTFSTLTVSNMSPEDSSIYLCSCYYDEKLFFGSGTQLSVL.

The V and J genes are TRBV12-3 or TRBV12-4 and TRBJ2-7; 9 bases fit TRBD1. Trimming removed 6 bases from V and 9 bases from J; junction bases left unmatched: 9. There are 13 residues in the CDR3. CDR3: CASRYRDREGQYF. As DNA, the CDR3 is TGTGCCAGCAGGTATCGGGACAGGGAGGGGCAGTACTTC.

The chain is built from TRBV5-6 and TRBJ1-6; 7 bases line up with TRBD1. The CDR3 extends over 14 amino acids. CDR1 is SGHDT and CDR2 is YYEEEE in the germline V gene. With V trimmed by 5 bases and J by 10 bases, 9 bases remained unmatched. The CDR3 reads CASRSGTDYSPLHF. The CDR3, as DNA: TGTGCCAGCAGGTCCGGGACAGATTACTCACCCCTCCACTTT.

The chain couples TRBV6-5 to TRBJ2-7, with D maybe TRBD1 (5 bases). This CDR3 is built from 14 residues. V dropped 8 bases and J dropped 2 bases, with 16 bases sitting between them. Germline V gene lookup returns CDR1 MNHEY and CDR2 SVGAGI. CDR3 bases: TGTGCCAGCGGTAGGCGGACAATGACCTACGAGCAGTACTTC. Translated: CASGRRTMTYEQYF.

The genes are TRBV9 and TRBJ1-2, with a tentative D call TRBD1 (5 bases). Germline lookup yields CDR1 SGDLS and CDR2 YYNGEE. This CDR3 is 14 amino acids long. The V gene lost 4 bases and the J gene lost 4 bases, with 14 bases spanning the gap. The CDR3 here is CASSLLRDSYGYTF. CDR3 nucleotide sequence: TGTGCCAGCAGCCTTCTTCGAGACAGCTATGGCTACACCTTC.

V is TRBV5-1 and J is TRBJ1-1, with 7 bases lining up with TRBD1. The CDR3 length is 15 residues. Germline V gives CDR1 SGHRS, CDR2 YFSETQ. The V segment lost 4 bases and the J segment 1 base; nucleotides outside the gene matches: 7. CDR3 sequence: CASSAIQGRNTEAFF. CDR3 in DNA: TGCGCCAGCAGCGCTATACAGGGGAGGAACACTGAAGCTTTCTTT.